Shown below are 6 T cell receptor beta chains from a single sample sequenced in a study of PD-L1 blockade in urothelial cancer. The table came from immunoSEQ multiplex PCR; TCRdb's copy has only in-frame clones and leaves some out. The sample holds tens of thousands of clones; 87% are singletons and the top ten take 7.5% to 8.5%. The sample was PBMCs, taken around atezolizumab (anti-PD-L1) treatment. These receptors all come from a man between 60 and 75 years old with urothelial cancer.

The CDR3 bases are TGTGCCAGCCGGAGAGTTGAGAACACTGAAGCTTTCTTT. This gives the protein CASRRVENTEAFF. V usage is TRBV6-1 and J usage is TRBJ1-1; D remains unclear. This CDR3 is 13 amino acids long. CDR1 and CDR2 (germline): MNHNS, SASEGT. The V and J ends lost 8 bases and 1 base respectively, with 11 bases between them.

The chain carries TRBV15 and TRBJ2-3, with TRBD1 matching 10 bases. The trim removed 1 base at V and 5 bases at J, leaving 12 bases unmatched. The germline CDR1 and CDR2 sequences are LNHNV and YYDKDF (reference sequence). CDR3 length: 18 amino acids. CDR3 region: CATSRGPPGQGFRDTQYF. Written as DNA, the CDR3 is TGTGCCACCAGCAGAGGTCCACCGGGACAGGGGTTTAGAGATACGCAGTATTTT. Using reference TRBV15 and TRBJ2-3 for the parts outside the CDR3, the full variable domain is DAMVIQNPRYQVTQFGKPVTLSCSQTLNHNVMYWYQQKSSQAPKLLFHYYDKDFNNEADTPDNFQSRRPNTSFCFLDIRSPGLGDTAMYLCATSRGPPGQGFRDTQYFGPGTRLTVL.

CDR3 nucleotide sequence: TGTGCCTGGAATGGAGGGCCTAATGAAAAACTGTTTTTT. Translating gives CAWNGGPNEKLFF. This chain uses TRBV30 with TRBJ1-4, with D hard to call. With 4 bases removed from V and 3 bases from J, the gap between germline ends came to 9 bases. The CDR3 sequence is 13 residues long. Per the germline V gene, CDR1 is GTSNPN and CDR2 is SVGIG (reference sequence).

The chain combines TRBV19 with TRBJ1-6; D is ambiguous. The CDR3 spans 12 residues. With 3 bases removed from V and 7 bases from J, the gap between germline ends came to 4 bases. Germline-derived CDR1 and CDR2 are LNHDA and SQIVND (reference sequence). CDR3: CASSIPNSPLHF. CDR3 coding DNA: TGTGCCAGTAGTATCCCGAATTCACCCCTCCACTTT.

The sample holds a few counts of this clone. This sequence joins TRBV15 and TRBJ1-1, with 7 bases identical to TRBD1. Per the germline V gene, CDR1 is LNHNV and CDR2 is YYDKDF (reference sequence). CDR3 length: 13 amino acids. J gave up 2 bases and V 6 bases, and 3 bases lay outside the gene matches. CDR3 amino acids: CATRTGLNTEAFF. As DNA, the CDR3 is TGTGCCACCAGGACAGGGCTAAACACTGAAGCTTTCTTT.

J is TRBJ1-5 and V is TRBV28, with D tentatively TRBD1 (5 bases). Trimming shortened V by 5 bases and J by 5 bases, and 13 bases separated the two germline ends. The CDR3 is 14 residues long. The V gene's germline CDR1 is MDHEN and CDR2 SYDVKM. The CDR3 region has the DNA TGTGCCAGCAGTACCCAGGGCGGGGATCAGCCCCAGCATTTT. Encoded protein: CASSTQGGDQPQHF.